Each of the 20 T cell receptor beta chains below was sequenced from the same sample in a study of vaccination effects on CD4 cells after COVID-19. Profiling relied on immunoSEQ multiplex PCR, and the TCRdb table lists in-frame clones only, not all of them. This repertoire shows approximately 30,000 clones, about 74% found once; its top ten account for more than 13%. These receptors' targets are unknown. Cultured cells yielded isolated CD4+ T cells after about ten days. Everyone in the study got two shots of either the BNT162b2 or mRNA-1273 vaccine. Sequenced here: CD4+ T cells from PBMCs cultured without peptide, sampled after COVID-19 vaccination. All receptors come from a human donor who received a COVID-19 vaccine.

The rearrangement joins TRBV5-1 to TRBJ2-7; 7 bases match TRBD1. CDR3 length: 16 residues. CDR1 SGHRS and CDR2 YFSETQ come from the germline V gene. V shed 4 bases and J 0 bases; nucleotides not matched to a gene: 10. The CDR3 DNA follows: TGCGCCAGCAGCCGGAAACCAACAGGGGCCTCCTACGAGCAGTACTTC. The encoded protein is CASSRKPTGASYEQYF.

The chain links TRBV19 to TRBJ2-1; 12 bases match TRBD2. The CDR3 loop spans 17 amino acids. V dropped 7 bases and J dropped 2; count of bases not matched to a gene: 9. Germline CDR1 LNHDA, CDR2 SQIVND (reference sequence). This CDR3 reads CASTGLAGSGAYNEQFF. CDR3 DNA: TGTGCCAGTACGGGACTAGCGGGCTCCGGCGCCTACAATGAGCAGTTCTTC.

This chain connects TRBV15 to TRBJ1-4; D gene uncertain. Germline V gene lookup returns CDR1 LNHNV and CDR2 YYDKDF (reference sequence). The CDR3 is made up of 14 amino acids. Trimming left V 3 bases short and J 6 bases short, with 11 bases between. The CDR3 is CATSRGTEDEKLFF. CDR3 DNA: TGTGCCACCAGCAGGGGCACGGAGGATGAAAAACTGTTTTTT. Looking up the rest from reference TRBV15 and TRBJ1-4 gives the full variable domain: DAMVIQNPRYQVTQFGKPVTLSCSQTLNHNVMYWYQQKSSQAPKLLFHYYDKDFNNEADTPDNFQSRRPNTSFCFLDIRSPGLGDTAMYLCATSRGTEDEKLFFGSGTQLSVL.

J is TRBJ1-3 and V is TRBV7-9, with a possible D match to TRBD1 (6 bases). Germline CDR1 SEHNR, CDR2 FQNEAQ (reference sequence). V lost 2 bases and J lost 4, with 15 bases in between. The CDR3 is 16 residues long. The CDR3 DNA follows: TGTGCCAGCAGCTTATATGGAACAGGGTTGGGAAACACCATATATTTT. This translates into CASSLYGTGLGNTIYF.

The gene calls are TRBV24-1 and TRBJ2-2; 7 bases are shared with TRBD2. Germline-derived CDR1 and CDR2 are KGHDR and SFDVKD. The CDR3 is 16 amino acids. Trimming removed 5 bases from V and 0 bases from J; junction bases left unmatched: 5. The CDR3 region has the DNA TGTGCCACCAGTGGAAGCGGGACTGCGAACACCGGGGAGCTGTTTTTT. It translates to CATSGSGTANTGELFF.

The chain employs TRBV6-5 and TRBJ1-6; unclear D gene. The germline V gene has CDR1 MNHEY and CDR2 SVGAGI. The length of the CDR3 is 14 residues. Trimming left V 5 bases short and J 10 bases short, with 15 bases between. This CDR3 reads CASSTGRRESPLHF. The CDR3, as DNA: TGTGCCAGCAGTACCGGACGGCGGGAGTCACCCCTCCACTTT.

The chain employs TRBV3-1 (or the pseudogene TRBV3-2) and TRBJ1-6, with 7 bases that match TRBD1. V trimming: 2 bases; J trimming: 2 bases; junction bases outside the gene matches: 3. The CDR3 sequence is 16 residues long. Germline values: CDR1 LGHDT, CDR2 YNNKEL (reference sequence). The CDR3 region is CASSQQGETYNSPLHF. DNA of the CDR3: TGTGCCAGCAGCCAACAGGGGGAAACCTATAATTCACCCCTCCACTTT.

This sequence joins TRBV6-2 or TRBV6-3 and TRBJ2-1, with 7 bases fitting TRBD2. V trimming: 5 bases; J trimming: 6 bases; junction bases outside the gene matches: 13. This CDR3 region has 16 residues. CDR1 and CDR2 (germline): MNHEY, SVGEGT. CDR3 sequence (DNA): TGTGCCAGCAGTCCACAGCCAGCGGGATACGCCAATGAGCAGTTCTTC. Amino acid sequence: CASSPQPAGYANEQFF.

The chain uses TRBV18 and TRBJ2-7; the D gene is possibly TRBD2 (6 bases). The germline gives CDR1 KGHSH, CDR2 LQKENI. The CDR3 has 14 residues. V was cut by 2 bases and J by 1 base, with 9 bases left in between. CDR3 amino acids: CASSPSGSSYEQYF. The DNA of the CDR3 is TGTGCCAGCTCACCATCCGGGAGTTCCTACGAGCAGTACTTC. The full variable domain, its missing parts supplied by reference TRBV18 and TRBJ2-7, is NAGVMQNPRHLVRRRGQEARLRCSPMKGHSHVYWYRQLPEEGLKFMVYLQKENIIDESGMPKERFSAEFPKEGPSILRIQQVVRGDSAAYFCASSPSGSSYEQYFGPGTRLTVT.

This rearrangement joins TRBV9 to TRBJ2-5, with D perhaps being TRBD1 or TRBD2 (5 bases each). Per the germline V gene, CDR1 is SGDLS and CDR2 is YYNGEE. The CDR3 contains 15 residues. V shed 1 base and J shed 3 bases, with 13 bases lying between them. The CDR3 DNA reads TGTGCCAGCAGCGTATCTTTTGGGGGAGAAGAGACCCAGTACTTC. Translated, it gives CASSVSFGGEETQYF.

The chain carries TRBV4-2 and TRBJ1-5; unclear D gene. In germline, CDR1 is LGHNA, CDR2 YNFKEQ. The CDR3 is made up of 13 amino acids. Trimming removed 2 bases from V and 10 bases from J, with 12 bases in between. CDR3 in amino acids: CASSQFPGQPQHF. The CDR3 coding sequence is TGTGCCAGCAGCCAATTTCCTGGTCAACCCCAGCATTTT.

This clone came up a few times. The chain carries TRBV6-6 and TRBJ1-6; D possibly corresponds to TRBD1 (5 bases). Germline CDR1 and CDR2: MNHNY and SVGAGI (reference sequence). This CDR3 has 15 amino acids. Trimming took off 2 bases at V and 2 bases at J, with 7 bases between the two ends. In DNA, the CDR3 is TGTGCCAGCAGTTACCCAGGGACCTATAATTCACCCCTCCACTTT. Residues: CASSYPGTYNSPLHF.

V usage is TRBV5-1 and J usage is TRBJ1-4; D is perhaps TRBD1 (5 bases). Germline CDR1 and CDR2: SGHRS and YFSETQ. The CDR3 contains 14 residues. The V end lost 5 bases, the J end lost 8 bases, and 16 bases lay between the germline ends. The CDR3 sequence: CASRSDAGSEKLFF. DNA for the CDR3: TGCGCCAGCAGATCTGATGCAGGGTCGGAAAAACTGTTTTTT.

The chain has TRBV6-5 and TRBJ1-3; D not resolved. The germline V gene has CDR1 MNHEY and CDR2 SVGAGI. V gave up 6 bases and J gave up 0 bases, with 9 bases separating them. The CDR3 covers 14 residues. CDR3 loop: CASSLQSSGNTIYF. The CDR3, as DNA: TGTGCCAGCAGCTTACAGAGCTCTGGAAACACCATATATTTT.

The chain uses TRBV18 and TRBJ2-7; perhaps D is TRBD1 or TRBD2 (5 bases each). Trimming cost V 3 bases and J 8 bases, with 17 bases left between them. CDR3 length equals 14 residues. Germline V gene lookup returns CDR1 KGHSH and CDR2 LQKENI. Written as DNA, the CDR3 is TGTGCCAGCTCACCTTCCCGGGACCGCGTTCAGCAGTACTTC. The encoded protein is CASSPSRDRVQQYF.

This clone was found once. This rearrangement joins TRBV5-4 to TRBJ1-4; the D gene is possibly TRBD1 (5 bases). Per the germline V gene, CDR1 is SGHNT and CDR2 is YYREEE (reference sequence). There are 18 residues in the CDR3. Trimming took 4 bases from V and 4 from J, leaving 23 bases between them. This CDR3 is CASSGPGPNGSYNEKLFF. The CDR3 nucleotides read TGTGCCAGCAGCGGACCGGGACCCAATGGGTCCTATAATGAAAAACTGTTTTTT.

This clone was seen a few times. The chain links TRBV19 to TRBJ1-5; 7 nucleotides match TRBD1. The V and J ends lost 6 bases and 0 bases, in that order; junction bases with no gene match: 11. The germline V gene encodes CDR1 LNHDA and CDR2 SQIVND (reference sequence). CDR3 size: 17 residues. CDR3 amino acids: CASSPGQKIHSNQPQHF. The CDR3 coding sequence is TGTGCCAGTAGCCCGGGACAGAAAATTCATAGCAATCAGCCCCAGCATTTT.

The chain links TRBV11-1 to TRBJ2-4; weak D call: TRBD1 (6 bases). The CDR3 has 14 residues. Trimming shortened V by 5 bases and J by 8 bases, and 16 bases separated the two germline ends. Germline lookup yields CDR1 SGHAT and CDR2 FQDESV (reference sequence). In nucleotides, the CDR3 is TGTGCCAGCAGCGTACGACAGGCTCATGACATTCAGTACTTC. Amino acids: CASSVRQAHDIQYF.

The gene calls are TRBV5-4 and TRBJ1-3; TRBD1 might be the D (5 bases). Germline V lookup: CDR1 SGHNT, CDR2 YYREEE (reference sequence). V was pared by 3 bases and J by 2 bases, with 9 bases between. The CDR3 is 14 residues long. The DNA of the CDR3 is TGTGCCAGCAGCTGGGGAGGGGCTGGAAACACCATATATTTT. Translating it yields CASSWGGAGNTIYF.

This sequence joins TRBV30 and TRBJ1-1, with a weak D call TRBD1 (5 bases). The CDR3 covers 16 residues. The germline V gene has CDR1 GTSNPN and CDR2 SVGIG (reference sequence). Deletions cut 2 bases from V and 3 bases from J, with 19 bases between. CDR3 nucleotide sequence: TGTGCCTGGAGTTGGTGGGGGGGAGGATTGGACACTGAAGCTTTCTTT. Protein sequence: CAWSWWGGGLDTEAFF. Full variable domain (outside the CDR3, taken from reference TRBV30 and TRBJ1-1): SQTIHQWPATLVQPVGSPLSLECTVEGTSNPNLYWYRQAAGRGLQLLFYSVGIGQISSEVPQNLSASRPQDRQFILSSKKLLLSDSGFYLCAWSWWGGGLDTEAFFGQGTRLTVV.